This T cell receptor beta chain was recovered during a study of blood T cell repertoires in COVID-19. Across the study: The United States, Italy and Spain were the sources of the acute and convalescent COVID-19 samples. T cells, B-cell-depleted T cells, or PBMCs provided the cDNA or gDNA that served as material.

The CDR3 covers 13 residues. Trimming stripped 3 bases from V and 1 base from J, with 5 bases between. Germline V gene sequence: CDR1 KGHSH, CDR2 LQKENI. Under the authors' procedure: Amplification of reference gene primers was used by the study to estimate nucleated cell counts. Produced via immunoSEQ multiplex PCR; TCRdb's table is partial and in-frame only. V, J and clone size reflect that table, while D and trimming were determined from the DNA. The sample shows fewer than 150,000 clones, approximately 70% of them seen only once. The source is a human donor with acute or convalescent COVID-19. The donor label of this sample is uncertain. The rearrangement uses TRBV18 and TRBJ2-3; no definite D call. The sample taken for sequencing was peripheral blood. The CDR3 protein is CASSPSGTDTQYF. CDR3 bases: TGTGCCAGCTCACCGTCGGGCACAGATACGCAGTATTTT.